What follows describes a single T cell receptor (beta chain). This clonotype was counted between two and nine times. Its binding antigen is unknown. The record has no base qualities; no much larger clone is one base away. This sample is drawn from a study of molecular identifiers for immune sequencing clone quantification listed by TCRdb under 2018. Looking at the study overall: For a replicate experiment, the RNA from either approximately 20,000 or 100,000 naive CD8 T cells was divided into five aliquots, and four of those aliquots went on to sequencing. The study was a methods study using CD8 T cells to benchmark molecular-identifier clustering-based TCR repertoire sequencing (MIDCIRS) and TCR RNA copy counting.

V is pared back by 0 bases and J by 6 bases, with 15 bases lying between the germline termini. From the cysteine up to the phenylalanine, the CDR3 has a length of 15 residues. The kept DNA is CDR3 alone, 45 bases in frame from the first base. Taken from the germline V gene, the CDR1 and CDR2 loops are LGHNA and YSLEER. Libraries of naive CD8 T cells were built from about 20,000 to 1,000,000 sorted cells, with 10%, 30% or 50% of the purified RNA used. Naive CD8 T cells were FACS-sorted as CD8+CD4-CCR7+CD45RA+ on a BD FACSAria II into RLT Plus buffer. To test detection sensitivity, Jurkat RNA equal to around 10 TCR copies was added to samples of roughly 18,000-1,100,000 naive CD8 T cells. CD8 T cells were enriched with RosetteSep CD8+ T Cell Enrichment Cocktail and Ficoll-Paque, followed by ACK red cell lysis. The library came from PCR. The sequencer was a NextSeq 500. Bulk TCR libraries were made following a previously described method, with the TCR primers given in Table S5. Total RNA was purified with the Qiagen AllPrep DNA/RNA kit. Reads from multiple sequencing runs of the same library were pooled before analysis. On the authors' methods: Reads were retained only if the reads had an exact TCR constant sequence, and the retained reads were trimmed to 150 nt and grouped according to their 12-nt molecular barcodes. Reads in each barcode group were sub-clustered using a 15% Levenshtein threshold, and a quality-weighted consensus sequence was built for each RNA molecule. Non-functional sequences were discarded, and so were lower-count sequences lying one edit away from another sequence. Barcode sub-clusters with fewer than 20% of the maximum read count were removed, based on fitting two negative binomial distributions. Using fastp trimming at Q25 and MiXCR clonotype assembly, TCRdb reanalyzed the public sequencing data and kept in-frame beta chains. Merged by CDR3 protein, the rows form single entries marked with the most common genes and DNA. The V and J calls come from TCRdb's annotation, not from the publication. This sample lists around 480,000 distinct CDR3 sequences; roughly 24% were detected once. Clones ranked in the top ten supply approximately 0.8% of the sample.

General findings and caveats noted by the study authors: Naive libraries contained spiked-in Jurkat TCR RNA (around ten copies' worth), which is not part of the donor repertoire. Highly expanded clone sizes could be underestimated if identical TCR molecules share a barcode. Spiked-in Jurkat TCR RNA equal to a single cell's worth was reported to be detectable even within 1,100,000 naive CD8 T cells. Modeling gave about 3.2 recovered TCR RNA copies per cell versus about ten by digital PCR, implying about 30% capture efficiency. In CMV-specific effector cells, over 99% of molecules were held by clones above 20 RNA copies, whereas under 1% of molecules were held by such clones in naive cells. When barcode sub-clustering was omitted, TCR diversity was inflated by chimeric consensus sequences, with chimeras reaching as high as 47%.

The chain is encoded by TRBV4-3 joined to TRBJ2-7; TRBD1 might be the D gene, on 6 matching bases. This clonotype was obtained from a human donor in good health. Some libraries in this study had Jurkat cell RNA spiked in. The sequenced material came from naive CD8+ T cells from blood, with Jurkat cell RNA spiked in. This specimen's cell subset or site label, interpreted: FACS-sorted CD8+CD4-CCR7+CD45RA+ naive T cells. The bases are TGCGCCAGCAGCCAAGATCCGGGACACGGATTCGAGCAGTACTTC. The translation is CASSQDPGHGFEQYF.